The sequence of this T cell receptor beta chain was determined in a study of CD8 T cells in ankylosing spondylitis. Whole-study findings and limits: Earlier reports found some motif variants in synovial fluid and blood in reactive arthritis. Several highly homologous variants made up a TCR beta motif that seemed to typify ankylosing spondylitis blood. Clones tied to disease were said to be significantly enriched in matched ankylosing spondylitis synovial fluid.

The CDR3 length is 14 residues. Germline CDR1 MNHEY, CDR2 SVGAGI. J lost 7 bases, V lost 6 bases, and 8 bases had no gene match. On this clonotype itself: Its antigen is still unknown.

Generation of TCR beta libraries employed quantitative 5'-RACE incorporating molecular barcodes. TCRdb passed the 5' RACE reads through MiXCR, listing each CDR3 protein once. The data hold some 840,000 distinct CDR3 sequences, with 10% to 15% observed a single time. Sample: blood, either unsorted or a sorted T cell fraction (not recorded which). The receptor was derived from a male donor with ankylosing spondylitis. This chain uses TRBV6-5 with TRBJ2-2; 7 bases align to TRBD1. CDR3 nucleotides: TGTGCCAGCAGATTACAGGGGTTGGTCGGGGAGCTGTTTTTT. Its translation is CASRLQGLVGELFF.